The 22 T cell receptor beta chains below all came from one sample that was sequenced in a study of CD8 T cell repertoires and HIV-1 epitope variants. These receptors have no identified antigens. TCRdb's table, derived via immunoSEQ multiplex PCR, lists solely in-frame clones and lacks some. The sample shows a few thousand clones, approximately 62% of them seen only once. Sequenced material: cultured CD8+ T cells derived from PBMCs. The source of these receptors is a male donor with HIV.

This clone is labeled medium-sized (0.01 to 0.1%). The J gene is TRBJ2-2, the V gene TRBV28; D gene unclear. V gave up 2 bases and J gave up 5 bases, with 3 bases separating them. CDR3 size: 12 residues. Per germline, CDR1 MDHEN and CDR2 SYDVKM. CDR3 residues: CASSLETGELFF. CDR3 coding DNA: TGTGCCAGCAGTTTAGAGACCGGGGAGCTGTTTTTT.

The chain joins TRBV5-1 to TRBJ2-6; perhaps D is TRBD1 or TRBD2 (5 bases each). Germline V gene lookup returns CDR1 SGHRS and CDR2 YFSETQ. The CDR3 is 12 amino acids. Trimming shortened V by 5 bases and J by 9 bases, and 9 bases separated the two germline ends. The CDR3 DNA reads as TGCGCCAGCAGTGACAGCGGCAACGTCCTGACTTTC. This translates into CASSDSGNVLTF.

The CDR3 DNA reads TGTGCCAGCAGCCCTTGGACAGGGGAAAACACCATATATTTT. Translation: CASSPWTGENTIYF. V gene TRBV11-2 combines with J gene TRBJ1-3; 9 bases align to TRBD1. CDR1 and CDR2 (germline): SGHAT, FQNNGV. Trimming cost V 5 bases and J 6 bases; bases outside gene matches: 5. The CDR3 has 14 amino acids.

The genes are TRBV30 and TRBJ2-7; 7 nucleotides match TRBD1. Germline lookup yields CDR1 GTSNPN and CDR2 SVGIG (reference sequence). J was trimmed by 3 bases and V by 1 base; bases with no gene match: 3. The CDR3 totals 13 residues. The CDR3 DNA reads TGTGCCTGGAGTGGAACAGGGGTCTACGAGCAGTACTTC. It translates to CAWSGTGVYEQYF.

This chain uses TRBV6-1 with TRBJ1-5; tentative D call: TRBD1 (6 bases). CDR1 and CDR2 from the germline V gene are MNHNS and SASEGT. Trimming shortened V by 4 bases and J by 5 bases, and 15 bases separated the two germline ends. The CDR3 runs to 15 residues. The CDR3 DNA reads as TGTGCCAGCAGTGGGGGGCAGGGGATACATCAGCCCCAGCATTTT. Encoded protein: CASSGGQGIHQPQHF.

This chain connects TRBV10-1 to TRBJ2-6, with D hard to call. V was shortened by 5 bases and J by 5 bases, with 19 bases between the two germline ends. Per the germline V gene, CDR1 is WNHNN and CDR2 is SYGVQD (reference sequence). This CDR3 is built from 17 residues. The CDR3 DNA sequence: TGCGCCAGCAGTATATGGTTCGCACAAAGTCGGGCCAACGTCCTGACTTTC. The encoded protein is CASSIWFAQSRANVLTF.

The CDR3: CASSKAGSPRDTEAFF. In DNA, the CDR3 is TGTGCCAGCAGCAAAGCGGGCTCCCCCAGGGATACTGAAGCTTTCTTT. This chain joins TRBV21-1 and TRBJ1-1; the D segment call TRBD1 is taken from the table without a DNA check. TRBV21-1 represents a pseudogene. CDR3 length equals 16 residues.

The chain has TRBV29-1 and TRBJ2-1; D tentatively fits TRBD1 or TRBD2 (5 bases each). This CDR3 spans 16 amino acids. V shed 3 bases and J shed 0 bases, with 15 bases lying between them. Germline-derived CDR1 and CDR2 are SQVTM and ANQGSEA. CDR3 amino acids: CSVEGVTHSSYNEQFF. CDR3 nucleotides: TGCAGCGTTGAGGGGGTGACCCATAGCTCCTACAATGAGCAGTTCTTC.

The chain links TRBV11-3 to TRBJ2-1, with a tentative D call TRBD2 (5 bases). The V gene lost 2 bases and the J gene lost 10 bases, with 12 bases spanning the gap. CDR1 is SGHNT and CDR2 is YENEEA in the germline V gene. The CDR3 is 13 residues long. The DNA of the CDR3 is TGTGCCAGCAGCTTAACCCACGGGGAGGAGCAGTTCTTC. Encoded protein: CASSLTHGEEQFF.

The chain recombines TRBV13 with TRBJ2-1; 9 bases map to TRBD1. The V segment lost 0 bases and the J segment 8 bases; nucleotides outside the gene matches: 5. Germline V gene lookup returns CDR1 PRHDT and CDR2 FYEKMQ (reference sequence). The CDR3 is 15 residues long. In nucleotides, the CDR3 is TGTGCCAGCAGCTTAGGGGACAGGGGTATGGATGAGCAGTTCTTC. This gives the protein CASSLGDRGMDEQFF.

The CDR3 DNA is TGTGCCAGCAGTGCCAGAATCGGTCTTGCTTACGATGAGCAGTTCTTC. Translation: CASSARIGLAYDEQFF. The V call is TRBV28, the J call TRBJ2-1; D is unresolved. In germline, CDR1 is MDHEN, CDR2 SYDVKM. Trimming pared 5 bases from V and 8 bases from J, leaving 22 bases between. CDR3 length: 16 residues.

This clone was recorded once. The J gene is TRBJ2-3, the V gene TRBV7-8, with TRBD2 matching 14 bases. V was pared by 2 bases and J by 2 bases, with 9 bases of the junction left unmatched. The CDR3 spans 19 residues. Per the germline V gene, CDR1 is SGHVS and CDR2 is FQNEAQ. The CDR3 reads CASSLNLGTSGSVTDTQYF. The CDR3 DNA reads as TGTGCCAGCAGCTTAAACCTTGGGACTAGCGGGAGTGTCACAGATACGCAGTATTTT.

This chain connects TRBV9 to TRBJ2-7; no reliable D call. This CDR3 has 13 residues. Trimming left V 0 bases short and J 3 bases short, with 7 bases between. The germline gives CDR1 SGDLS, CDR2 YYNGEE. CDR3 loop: CASSVAPLYEQYF. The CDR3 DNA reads TGTGCCAGCAGCGTAGCCCCCCTCTACGAGCAGTACTTC.

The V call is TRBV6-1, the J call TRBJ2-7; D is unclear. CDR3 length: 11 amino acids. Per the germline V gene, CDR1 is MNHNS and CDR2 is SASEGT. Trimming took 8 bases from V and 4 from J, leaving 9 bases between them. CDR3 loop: CASLQLYEQYF. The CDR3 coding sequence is TGTGCCAGCTTACAGTTATACGAGCAGTACTTC.

The CDR3 DNA sequence: TGCGCCAGCAGCCAAGCGAGCTCCTACAATGAGCAGTTCTTC. Translated, it gives CASSQASSYNEQFF. The V call is TRBV4-1, the J call TRBJ2-1, with D hard to call. The CDR3 length is 14 residues. CDR1 and CDR2 (germline): MGHRA, YSYEKL. V shed 1 base and J shed 0 bases, with 4 bases lying between them.

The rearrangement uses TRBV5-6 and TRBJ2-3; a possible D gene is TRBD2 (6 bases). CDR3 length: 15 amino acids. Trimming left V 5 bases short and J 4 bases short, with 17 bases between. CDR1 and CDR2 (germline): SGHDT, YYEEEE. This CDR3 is CASSGTGAWADTQYF. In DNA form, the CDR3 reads TGTGCCAGCAGTGGTACGGGAGCTTGGGCAGATACGCAGTATTTT.

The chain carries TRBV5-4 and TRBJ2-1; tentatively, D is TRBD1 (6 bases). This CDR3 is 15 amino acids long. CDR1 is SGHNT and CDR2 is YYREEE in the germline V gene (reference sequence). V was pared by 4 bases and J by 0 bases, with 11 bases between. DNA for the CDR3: TGTGCCAGCAGCCGACAGGAGAGCTCCTACAATGAGCAGTTCTTC. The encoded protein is CASSRQESSYNEQFF. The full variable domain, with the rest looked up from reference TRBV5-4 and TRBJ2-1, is ETGVTQSPTHLIKTRGQQVTLRCSSQSGHNTVSWYQQALGQGPQFIFQYYREEENGRGNFPPRFSGLQFPNYSSELNVNALELDDSALYLCASSRQESSYNEQFFGPGTRLTVL.

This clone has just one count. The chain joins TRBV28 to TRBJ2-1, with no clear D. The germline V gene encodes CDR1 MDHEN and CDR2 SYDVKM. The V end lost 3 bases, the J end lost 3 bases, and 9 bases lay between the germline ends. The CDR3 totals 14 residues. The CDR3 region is CASSFGSSYNEQFF. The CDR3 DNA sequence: TGTGCCAGCAGTTTCGGCTCGAGCTACAATGAGCAGTTCTTC.

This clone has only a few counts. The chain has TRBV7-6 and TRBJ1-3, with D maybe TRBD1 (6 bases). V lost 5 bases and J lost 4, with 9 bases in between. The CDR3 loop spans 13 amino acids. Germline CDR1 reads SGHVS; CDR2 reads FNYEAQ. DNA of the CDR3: TGTGCCAGCAGCGCAGGGGACGGAAACACCATATATTTT. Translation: CASSAGDGNTIYF.

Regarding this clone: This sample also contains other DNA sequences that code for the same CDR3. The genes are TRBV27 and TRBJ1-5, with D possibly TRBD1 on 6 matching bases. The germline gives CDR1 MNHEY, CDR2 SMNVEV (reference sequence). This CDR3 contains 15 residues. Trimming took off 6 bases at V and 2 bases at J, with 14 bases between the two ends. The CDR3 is CASSRTRGGNQPQHF. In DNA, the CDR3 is TGTGCCAGCAGCCGGACCAGGGGTGGCAATCAGCCCCAGCATTTT.

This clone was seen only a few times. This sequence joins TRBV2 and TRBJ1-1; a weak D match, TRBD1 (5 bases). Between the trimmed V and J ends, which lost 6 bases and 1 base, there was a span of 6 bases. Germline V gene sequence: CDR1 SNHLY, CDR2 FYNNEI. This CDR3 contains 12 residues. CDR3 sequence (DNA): TGTGCCAGCAGCCAGGGGAACACTGAAGCTTTCTTT. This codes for CASSQGNTEAFF.

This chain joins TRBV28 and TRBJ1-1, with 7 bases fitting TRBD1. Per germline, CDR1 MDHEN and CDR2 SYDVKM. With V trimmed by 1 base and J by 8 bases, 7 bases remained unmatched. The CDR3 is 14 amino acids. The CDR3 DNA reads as TGTGCCAGCAGTTTATACAGGGGCCAGGAGGAAGCTTTCTTT. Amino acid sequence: CASSLYRGQEEAFF.